A single sample is the source of the 13 T cell receptor beta chains below, sequenced in a study of T cells in Graves' hyperthyroidism and ophthalmopathy. Amplified TCR beta CDR3 regions derived from RNA transcripts. Researchers ran a first-round RT-PCR on the TCR CDR3 using the HTBI primer set. TCRdb recomputed calls from the multiplex PCR reads with MiXCR, one row per CDR3 protein. The repertoire holds about 360,000 distinct CDR3 sequences, with 13% as singletons. Sample: blood. All receptors come from a woman aged 18-29 years with Graves' hyperthyroidism.

This clonotype was seen many times. This sequence joins TRBV2 and TRBJ1-3, with a weak D call TRBD1 (6 bases). This CDR3 comprises 15 residues. Trimming removed 5 bases at V and 2 bases at J, with 13 bases between. The germline CDR1 and CDR2 sequences are SNHLY and FYNNEI. CDR3 sequence reads: CASSLAGATGNTIYF. CDR3 nucleotide sequence: TGTGCCAGCAGTCTTGCAGGGGCCACTGGAAACACCATATATTTT.

As concerns this clonotype: The junction differs from germline at one of its ends, possibly a read error. This sequence joins TRBV7-9 and TRBJ1-6; D uncertain. Germline CDR1 SEHNR, CDR2 FQNEAQ (reference sequence). CDR3 length: 15 amino acids. As DNA, the CDR3 is TGCGCCAGCAGCCAAACGGGCAGTTTGTATTCACCCCTCCACTTT. Residues: CASSQTGSLYSPLHF. The complete variable domain, with remaining parts taken from reference TRBV7-9 and TRBJ1-6, reads DTGVSQNPRHKITKRGQNVTFRCDPISEHNRLYWYRQTLGQGPEFLTYFQNEAQLEKSRLLSDRFSAERPKGSFSTLEIQRTEQGDSAMYLCASSQTGSLYSPLHFGNGTRLTVT.

J is TRBJ1-3 and V is TRBV6-6; D possibly corresponds to TRBD1 (5 bases). The ends were cut back, 0 bases at V and 0 bases at J, with 15 bases in the middle. The length of the CDR3 is 18 residues. Germline V gene sequence: CDR1 MNHNY, CDR2 SVGAGI (reference sequence). The CDR3 is CASSYSSQARISGNTIYF. The DNA of the CDR3 is TGTGCCAGCAGTTACTCTTCACAGGCCAGAATCTCTGGAAACACCATATATTTT.

Ten or more counts support this clonotype. The chain links TRBV20-1 to TRBJ1-5; D is possibly TRBD1 (5 bases). The CDR3 is made up of 14 amino acids. Germline V gives CDR1 DFQATT, CDR2 SNEGSKA (reference sequence). V was trimmed by 7 bases and J by 7 bases, leaving 20 bases between them. The DNA for the CDR3 is TGCAGTGGACGGCAGGGCCATACCGGCCAGCCCCAGCATTTT. It is translated as CSGRQGHTGQPQHF.

This clonotype was detected many times. The rearrangement joins TRBV6-5 to TRBJ2-7; D may be TRBD2 (6 bases). The CDR3 has 15 amino acids. Germline loops: CDR1 MNHEY, CDR2 SVGAGI. Between the trimmed V and J ends, which lost 0 bases and 6 bases, there was a span of 15 bases. CDR3 amino acids: CASSYSKGRPSEQYF. CDR3 in DNA: TGTGCCAGCAGTTACTCGAAAGGGAGGCCCTCCGAGCAGTACTTC.

At least ten counts were recorded for this clonotype. V is TRBV2 and J is TRBJ2-5; 8 bases map to TRBD1. V lost 6 bases, J lost 5 bases, and 11 bases stayed unmatched. The CDR3 contains 15 residues. CDR1 is SNHLY, CDR2 FYNNEI, per germline. The CDR3: CASRARQGRPETQYF. The CDR3 bases are TGTGCCAGCAGGGCAAGACAGGGGCGACCGGAGACCCAGTACTTC.

This clonotype was found many times. The rearrangement links TRBV6-2 or TRBV6-3 to TRBJ2-1; 7 bases map to TRBD2. CDR1 is MNHEY and CDR2 is SVGEGT in the germline V gene. This CDR3 has 17 residues. After removal of 8 bases from V and 9 bases from J, the junction contained 22 bases not matched to a gene. CDR3 DNA sequence: TGTGCCAGCTCTTCACCCGACGCGTGGGAGGGCCTCGGTGAGCAGTTCTTC. It encodes CASSSPDAWEGLGEQFF.

This clonotype came up many times. V and J are TRBV28 and TRBJ1-2, with D unclear. The CDR3 is 14 residues long. Germline V gives CDR1 MDHEN, CDR2 SYDVKM. V was pared by 7 bases and J by 4 bases, with 16 bases between. CDR3 nucleotides: TGTGCCAGCACCGGTCTCGGATTCATCTATGGCTACACCTTC. It translates to CASTGLGFIYGYTF.

There are many counts of this clonotype. V usage is TRBV7-2 and J usage is TRBJ2-5; the match to TRBD2 covers 13 bases. CDR1 is SGHTA and CDR2 is FQGNSA in the germline V gene. V shed 5 bases, J shed 3 bases, and the junction held 3 bases outside the gene matches. The CDR3 runs to 15 residues. As DNA, the CDR3 is TGTGCCAGCAGCGTCGGACTAGCGGGGGAAGAGACCCAGTACTTC. Protein product: CASSVGLAGEETQYF.

This clonotype was recorded a few times. J is TRBJ2-3 and V is TRBV7-2, with D unclear. This CDR3 has 13 amino acids. Trimming took 5 bases from V and 4 from J, leaving 10 bases between them. Germline V gene sequence: CDR1 SGHTA, CDR2 FQGNSA. The CDR3 DNA reads TGTGCCAGCAGCGCTCAACAAGCAGATACGCAGTATTTT. It translates to CASSAQQADTQYF.

This clonotype came up many times. In DNA form, the CDR3 reads TGTGCCAGCACCGACGAGGTAGAGACTGAAGCTTTCTTT. Protein: CASTDEVETEAFF. V is TRBV2 and J is TRBJ1-1; D uncertain. CDR1 SNHLY and CDR2 FYNNEI come from the germline V gene. CDR3 length: 13 amino acids. V was trimmed by 7 bases and J by 5 bases, leaving 14 bases between them.

This clonotype was seen many times. The chain carries TRBV2 and TRBJ2-1; D may be TRBD2 (6 bases). Germline V CDR1 and CDR2: SNHLY, FYNNEI. This CDR3 contains 14 residues. The V end was cut by 6 bases, the J end by 4 bases, with 13 bases between. The CDR3 reads CASRKAGGYNEQFF. Written as DNA, the CDR3 is TGTGCCAGCAGAAAGGCAGGAGGGTACAATGAGCAGTTCTTC.

This clonotype has just a few counts. This chain uses TRBV6-1 with TRBJ2-6; TRBD1 might be the D (6 bases). V lost 6 bases, J lost 1 base, and 19 bases lay in between. The CDR3 runs to 18 residues. Germline CDR1 reads MNHNS; CDR2 reads SASEGT. The CDR3 DNA is TGTGCCAGCAGCGTAAAAGGGACACTAATATCTGGGGCCAACGTCCTGACTTTC. Translating it yields CASSVKGTLISGANVLTF.